This entry lists 21 T cell receptor beta chains sequenced from one sample in a study of follicular helper T cells after annual influenza vaccination. Time point reported: 2014-2015 season, pre-vaccination. Sequencing was performed with immunoSEQ multiplex PCR; in TCRdb, only in-frame clones are kept and a portion is missing. The table shows more than 10,000 clones, with under 80% occurring only once. Sequenced here: CXCR5- memory CD4+ T cells sorted from blood, sampled on the day of influenza vaccination. These receptors originate from an adult who received the influenza vaccine.

Here the CDR3 DNA reads TGCAGCGTGGCTAGCGGGGCTTCGTCAGGGGACATTCAGTACTTC. Translating it yields CSVASGASSGDIQYF. The V and J genes are TRBV29-1 and TRBJ2-4, with 9 bases that match TRBD2. Germline trimming cut 6 bases from V and 8 bases from J; bases unmatched to any gene: 14. Germline V gives CDR1 SQVTM, CDR2 ANQGSEA. The CDR3 is 15 amino acids.

V is TRBV5-1 and J is TRBJ1-6; D not certain. This CDR3 contains 16 residues. Trimming left V 3 bases short and J 0 bases short, with 10 bases between. Looked up from germline, CDR1 is SGHRS and CDR2 is YFSETQ. CDR3 loop: CASSSTVNSYNSPLHF. The CDR3 region has the DNA TGCGCCAGCAGCTCAACAGTCAACTCCTATAATTCACCCCTCCACTTT.

This sequence joins TRBV2 and TRBJ2-1, with D possibly matching TRBD1 (5 bases). Germline CDR1 reads SNHLY; CDR2 reads FYNNEI. The CDR3 covers 14 residues. Trimming stripped 8 bases from V and 7 bases from J, with 18 bases between. For the CDR3, the DNA is TGTGCCAGCGGACAATTCGTCGTGTATAATGAGCAGTTCTTC. Protein: CASGQFVVYNEQFF.

This chain uses TRBV6-6 with TRBJ1-1, with 8 bases that match TRBD1. CDR3 size: 15 residues. The V segment lost 5 bases and the J segment 6 bases; nucleotides outside the gene matches: 11. Germline CDR1 MNHNY, CDR2 SVGAGI (reference sequence). DNA for the CDR3: TGTGCCAGCAGTCAAGACAGGGGTGAGTCCTCTGAAGCTTTCTTT. It yields the protein CASSQDRGESSEAFF.

This clone has more than one count but fewer than ten. This chain connects TRBV19 to TRBJ1-5, with 9 bases that match TRBD1. The V gene end was trimmed by 4 bases and the J gene end by 8 bases; junction bases not matched to a gene: 9. The CDR3 loop spans 15 amino acids. CDR1 is LNHDA, CDR2 SQIVND, per germline (reference sequence). Here the CDR3 reads CASSKGQGGTEPQHF. CDR3 nucleotide sequence: TGTGCCAGTAGTAAGGGACAGGGTGGGACTGAGCCCCAGCATTTT. The full variable domain, completed using reference TRBV19 and TRBJ1-5, is DGGITQSPKYLFRKEGQNVTLSCEQNLNHDAMYWYRQDPGQGLRLIYYSQIVNDFQKGDIAEGYSVSREKKESFPLTVTSAQKNPTAFYLCASSKGQGGTEPQHFGDGTRLSIL.

The chain combines TRBV5-8 with TRBJ1-1; no clear D gene. Germline V gene sequence: CDR1 SGHTS, CDR2 YDEGEE. The length of the CDR3 is 15 residues. V was trimmed by 1 base and J by 5 bases, leaving 15 bases between them. CDR3 sequence (DNA): TGTGCCAGCAGCTTGTGGCCGGGGAGAGTAACTGAAGCTTTCTTT. It encodes CASSLWPGRVTEAFF.

The chain employs TRBV14 and TRBJ2-5; D gene uncertain. The CDR3 length is 14 residues. Germline CDR1 reads SGHDN; CDR2 reads FVKESK. The ends were cut back, 5 bases at V and 5 bases at J, with 15 bases in the middle. The CDR3 region has the DNA TGTGCCAGCAGCGATTGGGCGGTACCTGAGACCCAGTACTTC. It encodes CASSDWAVPETQYF.

V usage is TRBV11-2 and J usage is TRBJ2-5; D call uncertain. V gave up 5 bases and J gave up 5 bases, with 6 bases separating them. The CDR3 totals 11 residues. Germline-derived CDR1 and CDR2 are SGHAT and FQNNGV. The CDR3 bases are TGTGCCAGCAGCCCCGCCGAGACCCAGTACTTC. It codes for CASSPAETQYF.

The count of this clone is one. V and J are TRBV7-8 and TRBJ1-5; TRBD1 matches 7 bases. CDR3 size: 15 residues. Trimming at V came to 4 bases and at J to 3 bases, leaving 6 bases not matched to a gene. Germline V gives CDR1 SGHVS, CDR2 FQNEAQ. The CDR3 is CASSYGQVPNQPQHF. The CDR3 nucleotides read TGTGCCAGCAGCTATGGACAGGTCCCCAATCAGCCCCAGCATTTT. The complete variable domain, with remaining parts taken from reference TRBV7-8 and TRBJ1-5, reads GAGVSQSPRYKVAKRGQDVALRCDPISGHVSLFWYQQALGQGPEFLTYFQNEAQLDKSGLPSDRFFAERPEGSVSTLKIQRTQQEDSAVYLCASSYGQVPNQPQHFGDGTRLSIL.

This clone was counted only a few times. The chain uses TRBV27 and TRBJ2-5; 7 bases fit TRBD1. With 4 bases clipped from V and 2 bases from J, the junction kept 7 bases outside the gene matches. This CDR3 has 15 amino acids. The germline V gene has CDR1 MNHEY and CDR2 SMNVEV (reference sequence). CDR3 coding DNA: TGTGCCAGCAGTTCCAGGGGGTCCGGACAAGAGACCCAGTACTTC. It yields the protein CASSSRGSGQETQYF.

The CDR3 DNA reads as TGTGCCAGCAGCTTATCAGGGGCCACCTACGAGCAGTACTTC. Translated, it gives CASSLSGATYEQYF. J is TRBJ2-7 and V is TRBV7-9; TRBD1 might be the D (6 bases). This CDR3 region has 14 residues. Trimming shortened V by 2 bases and J by 2 bases, and 10 bases separated the two germline ends. Germline loops: CDR1 SEHNR, CDR2 FQNEAQ (reference sequence). The entire variable domain, with the rest obtained from reference TRBV7-9 and TRBJ2-7, is as follows: DTGVSQNPRHKITKRGQNVTFRCDPISEHNRLYWYRQTLGQGPEFLTYFQNEAQLEKSRLLSDRFSAERPKGSFSTLEIQRTEQGDSAMYLCASSLSGATYEQYFGPGTRLTVT.

The V call is TRBV27, the J call TRBJ2-3, with 8 bases lining up with TRBD2. V lost 8 bases, J lost 5 bases, and 9 bases stayed unmatched. The CDR3 extends over 14 amino acids. The germline CDR1 and CDR2 sequences are MNHEY and SMNVEV (reference sequence). The CDR3 loop is CASCLTGGRDTQYF. The CDR3 nucleotides are TGTGCCAGCTGTCTAACGGGGGGGCGAGATACGCAGTATTTT.

This CDR3 reads CASSLSGWADTQYF. The CDR3 nucleotides are TGTGCCAGCAGTTTATCGGGATGGGCAGATACGCAGTATTTT. The V call is TRBV27, the J call TRBJ2-3; D remains ambiguous. Germline values: CDR1 MNHEY, CDR2 SMNVEV (reference sequence). V was cut by 0 bases and J by 4 bases, with 8 bases left in between. This CDR3 spans 14 amino acids.

This clone was seen a single time. This chain uses TRBV7-2 with TRBJ1-1; 10 nucleotides align to TRBD1. The V gene's germline CDR1 is SGHTA and CDR2 FQGNSA. V was clipped by 5 bases and J by 11 bases; unmatched bases: 8. The CDR3 runs to 13 residues. The CDR3, as DNA: TGTGCCAGCAGCCCACGACAGGGGGCTTATGCTTTCTTT. It encodes CASSPRQGAYAFF.

This clone has just a few counts. The chain employs TRBV12-5 and TRBJ1-2, with D hard to call. From germline, CDR1 is LGHNT and CDR2 FRNRAP. CDR3 length: 13 amino acids. Trimming stripped 4 bases from V and 4 bases from J, with 10 bases between. CDR3 bases: TGTGCTAGTGGTTCCTGGGGAACCTATGGCTACACCTTC. It encodes CASGSWGTYGYTF.

The rearrangement links TRBV6-5 to TRBJ2-7; weak D call: TRBD1 (6 bases). V lost 2 bases, J lost 0 bases, and 11 bases lay in between. Germline V gene sequence: CDR1 MNHEY, CDR2 SVGAGI. CDR3 length: 15 residues. As DNA, the CDR3 is TGTGCCAGCAGTTACGGGCAGGGGCTCTCCTACGAGCAGTACTTC. It codes for CASSYGQGLSYEQYF.

This chain links TRBV4-2 with TRBJ2-2, with 7 bases fitting TRBD1. After removal of 0 bases from V and 1 base from J, the junction contained 2 bases not matched to a gene. Germline values: CDR1 LGHNA, CDR2 YNFKEQ. This CDR3 region has 16 residues. The CDR3 nucleotides read TGTGCCAGCAGCCAAGATGCAGGGGGGAACACCGGGGAGCTGTTTTTT. Translation: CASSQDAGGNTGELFF.

This clone was counted a single time. The chain combines TRBV12-5 with TRBJ1-3; D is possibly TRBD1 (6 bases). The CDR3 sequence is 16 residues long. Trimming cost V 3 bases and J 4 bases, with 16 bases left between them. CDR1 is LGHNT and CDR2 is FRNRAP in the germline V gene. CDR3 sequence reads: CASGLQGAFSGNTIYF. The CDR3 DNA follows: TGTGCTAGTGGTTTACAGGGTGCTTTTTCGGGAAACACCATATATTTT. Based on the CDR3 plus reference TRBV12-5 and TRBJ1-3, the full variable domain is DARVTQTPRHKVTEMGQEVTMRCQPILGHNTVFWYRQTMMQGLELLAYFRNRAPLDDSGMPKDRFSAEMPDATLATLKIQPSEPRDSAVYFCASGLQGAFSGNTIYFGEGSWLTVV.

This sequence joins TRBV6-5 and TRBJ1-6; perhaps TRBD1 as D (5 bases). The CDR3 length is 16 residues. The germline V gene encodes CDR1 MNHEY and CDR2 SVGAGI. Trimming stripped 0 bases from V and 4 bases from J, with 10 bases between. The CDR3 nucleotides read TGTGCCAGCAGTTACTCACCGGGACTTTATAATTCACCCCTCCACTTT. Protein sequence: CASSYSPGLYNSPLHF.

V and J are TRBV5-4 and TRBJ2-5; 10 bases are shared with TRBD1. Germline V lookup: CDR1 SGHNT, CDR2 YYREEE (reference sequence). The CDR3 has 16 residues. Losses at the gene ends were 4 bases for V and 3 bases for J; bases not matched to a gene: 9. In nucleotides, the CDR3 is TGTGCCAGCAGCCCGGACCGGGACAGGGGTAAAGAGACCCAGTACTTC. It encodes CASSPDRDRGKETQYF. The full variable domain, in which reference TRBV5-4 and TRBJ2-5 provide the parts outside the CDR3, is ETGVTQSPTHLIKTRGQQVTLRCSSQSGHNTVSWYQQALGQGPQFIFQYYREEENGRGNFPPRFSGLQFPNYSSELNVNALELDDSALYLCASSPDRDRGKETQYFGPGTRLLVL.

This rearrangement joins TRBV27 to TRBJ1-5; a weak D match, TRBD1 (5 bases). There are 13 residues in the CDR3. Germline V CDR1 and CDR2: MNHEY, SMNVEV (reference sequence). Trimming left V 2 bases short and J 9 bases short, with 11 bases between. The CDR3 DNA follows: TGTGCCAGCAGTTTAGGATGGGGGGGGCCCCAGCATTTT. Amino acids: CASSLGWGGPQHF.